These 11 T cell receptor beta chains were all obtained from the same sample, sequenced in a study of regulatory T cells in long-lasting Graves disease. Time point denoted: newly diagnosed GD, antithyroid drugs for less than 3 months. Construction of the TCR library relied on RNA isolated from PBMCs. Construction of the TCR beta libraries employed iRepertoire HTBI primers in conjunction with Arm-PCR of CDR3 regions. TCRdb itself ran the multiplex PCR reads through MiXCR, one entry per CDR3 protein. The sample gives more than 400,000 distinct CDR3 sequences, around 15% of which show up once; roughly 10% is in the top ten. These same data were also listed under a study on T cells in Graves' hyperthyroidism and ophthalmopathy.

Material: peripheral blood mononuclear cells (PBMCs), obtained at new diagnosis, from a patient treated with antithyroid drugs. The source is a woman aged 25 to 39 with Graves disease.

This clonotype occurred many times. This chain's CDR3 is CASSQRVPNTEAFF. CDR3 coding DNA: TGTGCCAGCAGCCAGAGGGTTCCGAACACTGAAGCTTTCTTT. The chain links TRBV12-3 or TRBV12-4 to TRBJ1-1; D unclear. The V gene lost 6 bases and the J gene lost 1 base, with 12 bases spanning the gap. The CDR3 loop spans 14 amino acids.

This clonotype was recorded at least ten times. This chain connects TRBV18 to TRBJ2-4; D remains ambiguous. The CDR3 has 14 residues. The ends were cut back, 1 base at V and 0 bases at J, with 4 bases in the middle. Germline assignment: CDR1 KGHSH and CDR2 LQKENI. CDR3 protein: CASSPQLAKNIQYF. For the CDR3, the DNA is TGTGCCAGCTCACCACAGTTAGCCAAAAACATTCAGTACTTC.

This clonotype was seen a handful of times. This chain connects TRBV29-1 to TRBJ1-1, with D unclear. From germline, CDR1 is SQVTM and CDR2 ANQGSEA. This CDR3 is 11 amino acids long. The V gene lost 5 bases and the J gene lost 6 bases, with 10 bases spanning the gap. CDR3 loop: CSVLRWPEAFF. DNA of the CDR3: TGCAGCGTTCTGCGGTGGCCTGAAGCTTTCTTT.

In this sample, this clonotype turned up many times. A read error may produce the germline difference seen at one junction end. The CDR3 is CASSLGQYSNQPQHF. The CDR3 region has the DNA TGTGCCAGCAGCTTAGGACAGTATAGCAATCAGCCCCAGCATTTT. This chain uses TRBV5-1 with TRBJ1-5; D is perhaps TRBD1 (6 bases). This CDR3 comprises 15 residues. CDR1 is SGHRS and CDR2 is YFSETQ in the germline V gene.

This chain joins TRBV9 and TRBJ2-5; 9 nucleotides match TRBD2. Per germline, CDR1 SGDLS and CDR2 YYNGEE. Germline trimming cut 0 bases from V and 5 bases from J; bases unmatched to any gene: 8. The CDR3 contains 16 residues. CDR3 DNA sequence: TGTGCCAGCAGCGTAGCGACGGCGGGAGGGCTTGAGACCCAGTACTTC. As protein: CASSVATAGGLETQYF.

This clonotype was detected many times. Mismatch with germline at one junction end may stem from a read error. The chain employs TRBV5-1 and TRBJ1-3; 7 nucleotides line up with TRBD1. This CDR3 has 15 amino acids. Germline values: CDR1 SGHRS, CDR2 YFSETQ. The CDR3 spells CASSLTGSSGNTIYF. CDR3 DNA: TGTGCCAGCAGCTTGACAGGGAGCTCTGGAAACACCATATATTTT.

In the case of this clonotype: Given a much more abundant clone one base away, this may be a read error. This chain joins TRBV11-3 and TRBJ2-3; TRBD2 aligns across 8 bases. The closer fit of TRBJ2-1 to the DNA end suggests the J call may be wrong. CDR1 and CDR2 from the germline V gene are SGHNT and YENEEA. CDR3 length: 15 amino acids. CDR3 nucleotide sequence: TGTGCCAGCAGCTTAGGGGCGGGAGGCTTACTGGGGCAGTTCTTC. It encodes CASSLGAGGLLGQFF.

This clonotype was found many times. The gene calls are TRBV20-1 and TRBJ1-1; D not certain. CDR1 DFQATT and CDR2 SNEGSKA come from the germline V gene (reference sequence). V was shortened by 4 bases and J by 2 bases, with 11 bases between the two germline ends. The CDR3 has 13 residues. The CDR3 bases are TGCAGTGCTACCCGGGGAGCAAACACTGAAGCTTTCTTT. This codes for CSATRGANTEAFF.

This clonotype was picked up many times. The chain joins TRBV27 to TRBJ2-6; 8 nucleotides match TRBD1. The trim removed 2 bases at V and 0 bases at J, leaving 12 bases unmatched. Germline V gives CDR1 MNHEY, CDR2 SMNVEV (reference sequence). The length of the CDR3 is 20 residues. CDR3 protein: CASSLPRGQISISGANVLTF. CDR3 in DNA: TGTGCCAGCAGTTTACCCAGGGGGCAGATTTCGATCTCTGGGGCCAACGTCCTGACTTTC.

In regard to this clonotype: Possible read error: a much larger clone is one base away. The chain joins TRBV6-2 or TRBV6-3 to TRBJ2-5; TRBD1 is a possible D gene (6 bases). Per the germline V gene, CDR1 is MNHEY and CDR2 is SVGEGT. There are 15 residues in the CDR3. The CDR3 sequence: CDSRQAHRPSETQYF. In DNA form, the CDR3 reads TGTGACAGCAGACAGGCCCACCGACCGTCGGAGACCCAGTACTTC.

This clonotype was recorded a few times. This rearrangement joins TRBV19 to TRBJ1-1; D is unclear. The V and J ends lost 8 bases and 1 base respectively, with 14 bases between them. The CDR3 length is 14 residues. Germline V lookup: CDR1 LNHDA, CDR2 SQIVND (reference sequence). The CDR3 nucleotides are TGTGCCAGTCGCCTCCAGCCCGAGAACACTGAAGCTTTCTTT. Translated: CASRLQPENTEAFF.